Each of the 9 T cell receptor beta chains below was sequenced from the same sample in a study of T-cell memory formation after mild COVID-19. TCRdb recomputed calls from the 5' RACE reads with MiXCR, one row per CDR3 protein. In the table there are about 430,000 distinct CDR3 sequences, roughly 26% of which are singletons. Sequencing used PBMCs or a T cell subset sorted from them (not recorded which). The source is an adult woman who had mild COVID-19 (a few samples of this study predate the infection). Cell type and time point are not known.

Points on this clonotype: The junction differs from germline at one of its ends, possibly a read error. This chain connects TRBV24-1 to TRBJ1-2; D not resolved. This CDR3 is 13 amino acids long. From germline, CDR1 is KGHDR and CDR2 SFDVKD. The CDR3 here is CASSEDREYGYTF. CDR3 nucleotide sequence: TGTGCCAGCAGTGAAGACCGGGAGTATGGCTACACCTTC.

This clonotype was observed a few times. The CDR3 protein is CASSLAGTYSYEQYF. CDR3 in DNA: TGTGCCAGCAGCTTGGCAGGGACTTATTCCTACGAGCAGTACTTC. This chain connects TRBV5-4 to TRBJ2-7; TRBD2 might be the D (6 bases). Per the germline V gene, CDR1 is SGHNT and CDR2 is YYREEE (reference sequence). Trimming cost V 0 bases and J 1 base, with 11 bases left between them. This CDR3 comprises 15 residues.

The V and J genes are TRBV5-1 and TRBJ1-1, with D possibly matching TRBD1 (5 bases). Trimming left V 4 bases short and J 1 base short, with 17 bases between. The CDR3 covers 16 residues. Germline CDR1 reads SGHRS; CDR2 reads YFSETQ. CDR3 region: CASSTQGAGKNTEAFF. The CDR3, as DNA: TGCGCCAGCAGCACCCAAGGGGCGGGGAAGAACACTGAAGCTTTCTTT.

V usage is TRBV30 and J usage is TRBJ2-3; D not resolved. The CDR3 extends over 12 amino acids. Germline CDR1 is GTSNPN and CDR2 is SVGIG (reference sequence). V lost 4 bases and J 4 bases, leaving 9 bases between the germline ends. Written as DNA, the CDR3 is TGTGCCTGGACCTCAACCGCAGATACGCAGTATTTT. The encoded protein is CAWTSTADTQYF.

This chain uses TRBV3-1 with TRBJ1-6, with 9 bases aligning to TRBD1. There are 17 residues in the CDR3. Per the germline V gene, CDR1 is LGHDT and CDR2 is YNNKEL (reference sequence). Trimming took 4 bases from V and 10 from J; bases not matched to a gene: 14. CDR3 protein: CASSPAGGGQGTSPLHF. The CDR3 nucleotides are TGTGCCAGCAGCCCCGCTGGAGGGGGACAGGGAACGTCACCCCTCCACTTT.

The gene calls are TRBV6-5 and TRBJ2-3; TRBD2 might be the D (6 bases). Trimming took 0 bases from V and 0 from J, leaving 10 bases between them. The CDR3 length is 16 residues. Germline V gene lookup returns CDR1 MNHEY and CDR2 SVGAGI. This CDR3 is CASSYSERASTDTQYF. Here the CDR3 DNA reads TGTGCCAGCAGTTACTCGGAGCGGGCTAGCACAGATACGCAGTATTTT.

This clonotype came up a few times. The V call is TRBV24-1, the J call TRBJ2-4, with 8 bases that match TRBD1. Trimming took 2 bases from V and 4 from J; bases not matched to a gene: 6. The CDR3 consists of 16 residues. The germline V gene encodes CDR1 KGHDR and CDR2 SFDVKD. The CDR3 coding sequence is TGTGCCACCAGTGATTATCGGGGGACAGGAAAAAACATTCAGTACTTC. Amino acid sequence: CATSDYRGTGKNIQYF.

CDR3 protein: CASTPRGYANTGELFF. DNA of the CDR3: TGTGCCAGTACCCCAAGGGGATATGCGAACACCGGGGAGCTGTTTTTT. The gene calls are TRBV19 and TRBJ2-2, with D possibly being TRBD1 (5 bases). V lost 7 bases to trimming and J lost 0 bases, with 15 bases between them. Per germline, CDR1 LNHDA and CDR2 SQIVND (reference sequence). This CDR3 has 16 residues.

The chain is built from TRBV9 and TRBJ2-7; D gene ambiguous. The CDR3 contains 13 residues. Trimming stripped 4 bases from V and 5 bases from J, with 13 bases between. Germline V gene data show CDR1 as SGDLS and CDR2 as YYNGEE. The CDR3 protein is CASSSTWSHEQYF. CDR3 DNA: TGTGCCAGCAGCTCAACCTGGTCCCACGAGCAGTACTTC.